One T cell receptor beta chain is described in this entry. This clone came up a few times. The clone's antigen remains unknown. Qualities for individual bases were not recorded, and no much larger clone is one base off. The entry originates in a study of radiation and T cells in renal cell carcinoma (dated by TCRdb to 2020 to 2021). Describing the broader study: In total, approximately 53 samples underwent TCR beta sequencing: some 25 tumors plus 27 peripheral blood samples. Across all 50 or so samples, 4,016,671 unique CDR3 nucleotide sequences encoding around 2,500,000 unique CDR3 amino acid sequences were identified.

The time point label corresponds to: tumor resected at nephrectomy. The label giving this sample's treatment or condition can be read as: 15 Gy SBRT to primary tumor, nephrectomy 4 weeks later. The samples were obtained from a clinical trial, where primary renal cell carcinomas were treated with 15 Gy stereotactic body radiation therapy and then removed by nephrectomy 4 weeks afterward. Every patient's renal cell carcinoma showed clear cell pathology. Tumors were mechanically dissociated, digested with collagenase/hyaluronidase at 37 °C, processed in gentleMACS C tubes, and stored in liquid nitrogen. Genomic DNA for TCR sequencing was prepared using the QIAamp DNA Blood Mini Kit (Qiagen). Samples were included in the analyses only if all quality control checks were passed. Relative to germline, V is 4 bases shorter and J is 8 bases shorter, with 8 bases between their ends. Taken from the germline V gene (reference sequence), the CDR1 and CDR2 loops are MNHNY and SVGAGI. The CDR3 runs 11 residues from the cysteine to the phenylalanine. CDR3 DNA only is kept here, 33 bases in frame from base 1.

General conclusions and limits of the study: Effects of radiation dose or scheduling on the TCR repertoire could not be addressed with the single-armed trial design. Compared with controls, irradiated tumors had higher TCR clonality, as the top 100 clonotypes made up an average of around 54% of the repertoire, versus around 45% in nephrectomy-only tumors. Only small tumor regions of approximately 0.98 g were available, so intratumoral heterogeneity was not captured. Irradiated tumors contained more dominant CDR3 motifs, and these motifs occupied a larger share of the repertoire than in control tumors. In blood, the top tumor clonotypes increased from baseline to 2 weeks after radiation and then shrank by 4 weeks, which suggests a temporary expansion of tumor-resident clones. No pretreatment tumor biopsies were available, so the baseline intratumoral presence of clonotypes could not be determined.

Following the manufacturer's recommendations, the immunoSEQ kit was used to generate TCR beta libraries from genomic DNA. To prepare libraries, a first multiplex PCR with proprietary primers was run, followed by a second PCR that added unique barcodes, and a bead cleanup was done after each round. A kit-provided positive control reaction and a negative control reaction were included in every sample batch. The final libraries were assessed on an Agilent 4200 TapeStation D1000 ScreenTape, pooled by volume, and quantified by qPCR. Sequencing ran on an Illumina NextSeq500 with a MidOutput 150-cycle cartridge, using 156 Read1 and 15 Index1 cycles with kit custom primers. The pooled library was loaded at 0.95 to 1 pM with about 18% PhiX control spiked in. The paper's processing steps were these. Vendor-processed data were analyzed in R, with a clonotype defined as all T cells sharing the same CDR3 nucleotide sequence. In the clone abundance analyses, frequencies in each sample were normalized to that sample's 10,000 most abundant clones. Before analysis, public T cell clones were removed, and these numbered fewer than six per sample on average. The dominant motif analysis was done with ImmunoMap using the PAM10 matrix, a gap penalty of 30, and a homology threshold of 0.3, and motifs with a cumulative frequency of at least 0.01 were considered dominant. An abundance difference of at least 32-fold between compartments was the criterion for calling clonotypes tumor-enriched or baseline blood-enriched. The Baroni-Urbani and Buser coefficient was used to measure tumor-blood repertoire similarity, and groups were compared with two-tailed Wilcoxon tests in R. TCRdb's version of the immuneACCESS table is confined to in-frame rearrangements and falls short of the full clone set. An unresolved V gene accounts for under half of the shortfall where checked; the remainder is of unknown origin. Clone size and the V and J calls come from that table; the DNA yielded D and trimming. The sample includes more than 4,500 clones, with around 50% observed a single time. The top ten clonotypes cover roughly 57% of the sample.

This receptor was identified in a man between 60 and 75 years old with renal cell carcinoma. The source was tumor tissue, collected from a patient whose treatment included radiotherapy and nephrectomy. The sequence links TRBV6-6 to TRBJ1-2; the D gene remains uncertain. The DNA is TGTGCCAGCAGTTCATTGGGGGGCTACACCTTC. This translates into CASSSLGGYTF.